This TCR beta chain was recorded in a study of blood T cells in healthy people across ages. Using a J-beta primer mix together with a sample-barcoded 5' primer, a second PCR was run for 7 to 11 cycles. TCRdb independently ran MiXCR on the 5' RACE reads; one entry per CDR3 protein. The data contain 1.5 million to 2 million distinct CDR3 sequences, about 30% of them singletons. They isolated at least 6 million PBMCs from each sample. Note on this clonotype: Its antigen is as yet unknown.

Germline CDR1 SGHTA, CDR2 FQGTGA. The CDR3 has 13 residues. Trimming took 5 bases from V and 8 from J, leaving 13 bases between them. Study-level findings and limits: PBMCs went unsorted, and a conclusive naive versus antigen-experienced comparison was therefore prevented. More naive CD4+ cells and higher diversity marked long-lived donors relative to aged donors.

Sequenced: blood. The TCR was taken from a woman aged 30 to 39 in good health. The rearrangement joins TRBV7-3 to TRBJ2-1; TRBD2 is a possible D gene (7 bases). The CDR3 reads CASSARGGDEQFF. CDR3 sequence (DNA): TGTGCCAGCAGCGCGAGGGGGGGGGATGAGCAGTTCTTC.